The 14 T cell receptor beta chains below come from one sample, sequenced in a study of T cell clonality in common variable immunodeficiency. Produced via immunoSEQ multiplex PCR; TCRdb's table is partial and in-frame only. The sample contains 40,000 to 65,000 clones, none of them singletons. The sample consisted of peripheral blood mononuclear cells. The receptor set was obtained from a person aged 18 to 75 in good health.

The sample holds many counts of this clone. The read ends 3 residues before the CDR3 terminus; that terminus is restored from the germline J gene. The gene calls are TRBV20-1 and TRBJ1-1; D perhaps matches TRBD1 (5 bases). The CDR3 has 13 amino acids. The ends were cut back, 0 bases at V and 3 bases at J, with 8 bases in the middle. The germline gives CDR1 DFQATT, CDR2 SNEGSKA (reference sequence). CDR3 bases read: TGCAGTGCTAGAGATCTCAGGGACACTGAA. It encodes CSARDLRDTE. Given in full, the CDR3 is CSARDLRDTEAFF.

At least ten counts were recorded for this clone. The CDR3 is cut off 3 residues early in the read; its end comes from the germline J gene. This rearrangement joins TRBV20-1 to TRBJ2-3; tentative D call: TRBD2 (5 bases). The CDR3 covers 16 residues. Germline-derived CDR1 and CDR2 are DFQATT and SNEGSKA (reference sequence). Trimming removed 1 base at V and 2 bases at J, with 16 bases between. The covered CDR3 bases are TGCAGTGCTAGAGGTATTAGCGCGCTACACACAGATACG. It translates to CSARGISALHTDT. Given in full, the CDR3 is CSARGISALHTDTQYF.

This clone was counted ten times or more. The read ends 3 residues before the CDR3 terminus; that terminus is restored from the germline J gene. The V and J genes are TRBV2 and TRBJ2-3; tentatively, D is TRBD2 (5 bases). The V end lost 7 bases, the J end lost 3 bases, and 8 bases lay between the germline ends. The germline V gene encodes CDR1 SNHLY and CDR2 FYNNEI. The CDR3 contains 12 residues. The CDR3 bases that were read are TGTGCCAGCATCGGGGAAACAGATACG. Translated, it gives CASIGETDT. The CDR3 in full is CASIGETDTQYF.

This clone was counted ten times or more. The sequence runs out 3 residues before the end of the CDR3; the remainder is reconstructed from the germline J gene. V usage is TRBV19 and J usage is TRBJ1-2; D unresolved. Trimming shortened V by 3 bases and J by 4 bases, and 12 bases separated the two germline ends. The CDR3 is made up of 14 amino acids. From germline, CDR1 is LNHDA and CDR2 SQIVND (reference sequence). The CDR3 sequence is CASSISQYFYGYTF. Incomplete CDR3 DNA: TGTGCCAGTAGTATCTCACAGTACTTCTATGGC.

The sample holds a few counts of this clone. The read falls 3 residues short of the CDR3 end, and the missing part is taken from the germline J gene. J is TRBJ2-3 and V is TRBV30; the match to TRBD2 covers 7 bases. CDR1 is GTSNPN and CDR2 is SVGIG in the germline V gene (reference sequence). The CDR3 runs to 15 residues. The covered CDR3 bases are TGTGCCTGGAGTCTTCGCGGGAGATTTAAAGAGACG. Its protein is CAWSLRGRFKET. In full, the CDR3 is CAWSLRGRFKETQYF.

This clone was found many times. Read coverage stops 3 residues before the CDR3 terminus; the germline J gene supplies the remainder. V and J are TRBV20-1 and TRBJ2-7; D is unresolved. Germline V gives CDR1 DFQATT, CDR2 SNEGSKA (reference sequence). Trimming pared 4 bases from V and 0 bases from J, leaving 10 bases between. The CDR3 contains 13 residues. Partial CDR3 DNA: TGCAGTGCTAACCCACTGAGCTCCTACGAG. Translation gives CSANPLSSYE. The complete CDR3 reads CSANPLSSYEQYF.

A note on this clone: The CDR3 end lies 3 residues beyond the end of the read and is filled in from the germline J gene. The rearrangement links TRBV19 to TRBJ1-4, with D possibly TRBD1 on 5 matching bases. Trimming took off 4 bases at V and 7 bases at J, with 19 bases between the two ends. The germline V gene has CDR1 LNHDA and CDR2 SQIVND (reference sequence). The CDR3 covers 16 residues. CDR3 region: CASSTLGGGLSEKLFF. CDR3 DNA (partial): TGTGCCAGTAGTACCCTCGGTGGGGGGTTAAGTGAAAAA.

As for this clone: The read terminates 3 residues ahead of where the CDR3 ends, so the germline J gene completes it. This chain connects TRBV5-1 to TRBJ2-1; D remains unclear. Per the germline V gene, CDR1 is SGHRS and CDR2 is YFSETQ. CDR3 length equals 11 residues. The ends were cut back, 4 bases at V and 8 bases at J, with 7 bases in the middle. The part of the CDR3 DNA that was read is TGCGCCAGCAGCCGTTCTCATGAG. It is translated as CASSRSHE. The whole CDR3 reads CASSRSHEQFF.

This clone was seen many times. The CDR3 end is not reached by the read, which stops 3 residues before it; the germline J gene fills it in. The gene calls are TRBV5-1 and TRBJ2-2; D unresolved. The V and J ends lost 0 bases and 2 bases respectively, with 8 bases between them. The germline V gene has CDR1 SGHRS and CDR2 YFSETQ. This CDR3 comprises 15 residues. The CDR3 loop is CASSLVSVNTGELFF. The DNA read from the CDR3 is TGCGCCAGCAGCTTGGTCTCAGTTAACACCGGGGAG.

This clone appeared a few times. The missing CDR3 end, 3 residues past where the read stops, is filled in from the germline J gene. V is TRBV19 and J is TRBJ1-1; D possibly corresponds to TRBD1 (5 bases). V was cut by 5 bases and J by 2 bases, with 12 bases left in between. The CDR3 loop spans 14 amino acids. CDR1 and CDR2 from the germline V gene are LNHDA and SQIVND (reference sequence). The CDR3 bases that were read are TGTGCCAGTAGTTCCCGACAGACTAACACTGAA. Protein sequence: CASSSRQTNTE. In full, the CDR3 reads CASSSRQTNTEAFF.

In its sample, this clone was seen many times. The read ends 3 residues early relative to the CDR3; the germline J gene fills the gap. The chain recombines TRBV7-9 with TRBJ1-1; D uncertain. Germline CDR1 and CDR2: SEHNR and FQNEAQ (reference sequence). V dropped 6 bases and J dropped 1 base, with 9 bases sitting between them. CDR3 size: 13 residues. The CDR3 sequence is CASSLIRNTEAFF. The DNA read from the CDR3 is TGTGCCAGCAGTCTGATCAGGAACACTGAA.

This clone was observed a few times. Sequencing ends 3 residues short of the CDR3 end; the germline J gene provides the rest. The J gene is TRBJ2-2, the V gene TRBV5-1, with D uncertain. The CDR3 is 14 amino acids. Germline CDR1 reads SGHRS; CDR2 reads YFSETQ. The CDR3 bases that were read are TGCGCCAGCAGCTTCACTGCAACTAATGAAAAG. As protein: CASSFTATNEK. In full, the CDR3 reads CASSFTATNEKLFF.

On this clone: Read data end 3 residues before the CDR3 end; the end is taken from the germline J gene. This chain links TRBV19 with TRBJ1-2; no reliable D call. CDR3 length: 14 residues. Looked up from germline, CDR1 is LNHDA and CDR2 is SQIVND (reference sequence). The CDR3 here is CASSIDDMADTYTF. The sequenced CDR3 bases are TGTGCCAGTAGTATAGATGACATGGCAGATACC.

This clone was seen ten or more times. The CDR3 end is not reached by the read, which stops 3 residues before it; the germline J gene fills it in. V gene TRBV10-3 combines with J gene TRBJ2-1, with a tentative D call TRBD2 (6 bases). Looked up from germline, CDR1 is ENHRY and CDR2 is SYGVKD. The CDR3 is 14 amino acids. Trimming removed 3 bases at V and 2 bases at J, with 8 bases between. This CDR3 reads CAISDSSAYNEQFF. The CDR3 DNA, read in part, is TGTGCCATCAGTGATTCTAGCGCCTACAATGAG.